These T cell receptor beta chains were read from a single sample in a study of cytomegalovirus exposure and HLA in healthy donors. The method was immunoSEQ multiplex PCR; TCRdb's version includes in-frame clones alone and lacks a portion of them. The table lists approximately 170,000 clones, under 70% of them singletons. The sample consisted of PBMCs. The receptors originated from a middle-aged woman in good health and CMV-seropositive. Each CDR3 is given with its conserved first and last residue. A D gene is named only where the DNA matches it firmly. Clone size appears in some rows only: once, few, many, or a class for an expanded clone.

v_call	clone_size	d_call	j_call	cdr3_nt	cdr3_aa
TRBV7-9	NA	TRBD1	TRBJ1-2	TGTGCCAGCAGCTTAATACAGGGGGCTCATGGCTACCCCTTC	CASSLIQGAHGYPF
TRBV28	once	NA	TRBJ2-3	TGTGCCAGCAGTCCCAAACTAGATACGCAGTATTTT	CASSPKLDTQYF
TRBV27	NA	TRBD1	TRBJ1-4	TGTGCCAGCAGTTCCCCCGGGACAGATGAAAAACTGTTTTTT	CASSSPGTDEKLFF
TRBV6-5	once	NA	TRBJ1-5	TGTGCCAGCAGTTACTCGACACAGGATCAGCCCCAGCATTTT	CASSYSTQDQPQHF
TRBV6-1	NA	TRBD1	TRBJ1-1	TGTGCCGGCCGGCCAGGGGGACTCTTCACTGAAGCTTTCTTT	CAGRPGGLFTEAFF
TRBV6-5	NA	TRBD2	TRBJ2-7	TGTGCCGCTAAGGGGGCGGGGGGGCCCTACGAGCAGTACTTC	CAAKGAGGPYEQYF
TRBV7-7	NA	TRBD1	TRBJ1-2	TGTGCTAGCAGCTTAGAGTCGTCAGGGGGCGAATATGGCTACACCTTC	CASSLESSGGEYGYTF
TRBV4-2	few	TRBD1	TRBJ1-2	TGTGCCAGCAGCCAAGTCGGACAGGGGGTGAACTATGGCTACACCTTC	CASSQVGQGVNYGYTF
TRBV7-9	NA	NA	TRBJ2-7	TGTGCCAGCAGCGTACTAGCCTCCGAGCAGTACTTC	CASSVLASEQYF
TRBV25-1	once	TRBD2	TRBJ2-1	TGTGCCAGCAGTGAATATAAGACTAGCGGGGGGGAAAATGAGCAGTTCTTC	CASSEYKTSGGENEQFF
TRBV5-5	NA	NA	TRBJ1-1	TGTGCCAGCAGCTTTCTCACAGGATCATTGAACACTGAAGCTTTCTTT	CASSFLTGSLNTEAFF
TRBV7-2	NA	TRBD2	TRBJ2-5	TGTGCCAGCAGCTTCGGACTAGCGGGGGGGCAAGAGACCCAGTACTTC	CASSFGLAGGQETQYF
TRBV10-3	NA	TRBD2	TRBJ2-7	TGTGCCATCAGCTTCACTAGCGGGAGCTACGAGCAGTACTTC	CAISFTSGSYEQYF
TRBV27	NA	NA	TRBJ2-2	TGTGCCAGCACCCTAATTTCAGGGAACACCGGGGAGCTGTTTTTT	CASTLISGNTGELFF
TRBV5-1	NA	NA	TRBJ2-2	TGCGCCAGCAGCTACCCACAGGGAAACACCGGGGAGCTGCTTTTT	CASSYPQGNTGELLF
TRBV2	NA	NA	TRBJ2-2	TGTGCCAGCAGGAAGGGGTTTGGGGAGCTGTTTTTT	CASRKGFGELFF
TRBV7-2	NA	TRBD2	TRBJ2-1	TGTGCCAGCAGCTTCACACCCTCTAGCGGGGGTAACAATGAGCAGTTCTTC	CASSFTPSSGGNNEQFF
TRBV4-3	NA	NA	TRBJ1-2	TGCGCCAGCAGCCAAGATGCCCGGGGAACTAACTATGGCTACCCCTTC	CASSQDARGTNYGYPF
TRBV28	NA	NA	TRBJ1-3	TGTGCCAGCTTTTATAACCGAGCCTCTGGAAACACCATATATTTT	CASFYNRASGNTIYF
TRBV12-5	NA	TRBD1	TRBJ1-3	TGTGCTAGTGGGCCTCAGGGGGCGGGAGGAAACACCATATATTTT	CASGPQGAGGNTIYF
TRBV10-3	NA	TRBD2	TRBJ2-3	TGTGCCATCAGCCCGGGACTAGCGGAAACAGATACGCAGTATTTT	CAISPGLAETDTQYF
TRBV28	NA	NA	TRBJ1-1	TGTGCCAGCAGTCTCTACACTGAAGCTTTCTTT	CASSLYTEAFF
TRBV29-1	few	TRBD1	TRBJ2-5	TGCAGCGTTGCTGGGGGGACAGGGATGGAGGAGACCCAGTACTTC	CSVAGGTGMEETQYF
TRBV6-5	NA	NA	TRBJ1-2	TGTGCCAGCCAACAGGCCGGTTATGGCTACACCTTC	CASQQAGYGYTF
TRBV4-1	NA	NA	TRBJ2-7	TGCGCCAGCAGCCAAGAGAGTAGGCAGTACTTC	CASSQESRQYF
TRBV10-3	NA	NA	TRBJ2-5	TGTGCCATCAGTGAGTCGAGGCAGACCCAGTACTTC	CAISESRQTQYF
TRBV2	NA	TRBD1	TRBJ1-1	TGTGCCATCTCCAAACAGGGGCGAGGGAACACTGAAGCTTTCTTT	CAISKQGRGNTEAFF
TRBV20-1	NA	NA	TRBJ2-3	TGCAGTGAATCGGTCACAGATACGCAGTATTTT	CSESVTDTQYF
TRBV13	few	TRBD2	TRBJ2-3	TGTGCCAGCAGCGGGACTAGCGGAAAACCAGATACGCAGTATTTT	CASSGTSGKPDTQYF
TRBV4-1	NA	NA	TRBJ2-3	TGCGCCAGCAGCCATCCAGGGGAAGATACGCAGTATTTT	CASSHPGEDTQYF
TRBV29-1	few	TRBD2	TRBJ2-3	TGCAGCGTTGACGGGGTACGGGAGGTTAACACAGATACGCAGTATTTT	CSVDGVREVNTDTQYF
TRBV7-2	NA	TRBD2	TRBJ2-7	TGTGCCAGCAGCCTAGGGGGGGGCGGGGGGCCGTCCTACGAGCAGTACTTC	CASSLGGGGGPSYEQYF
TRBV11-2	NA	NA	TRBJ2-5	TGTGCCAGCAGCTTTAGATCCGACAGGAGAGAGACCCAGTACTTC	CASSFRSDRRETQYF
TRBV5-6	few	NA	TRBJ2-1	TGTGCCAGCAGCTTGGGGACAGCCCGCTACAATGAGCAGTTCTTC	CASSLGTARYNEQFF
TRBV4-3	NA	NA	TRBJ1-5	TGCGCCAGCAGCCAAGATTTGGGCCCCAGACAGCCCCAGCATTTT	CASSQDLGPRQPQHF
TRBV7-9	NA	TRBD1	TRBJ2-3	TGTGCCACGGGGCGGACAGGGGCTGGCACAGATACGCAGTATTTT	CATGRTGAGTDTQYF
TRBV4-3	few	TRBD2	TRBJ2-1	TGCGCCAGCAGCCTTAAGATAGCGGGGGGTTACAATGAGCAGTTCTTC	CASSLKIAGGYNEQFF
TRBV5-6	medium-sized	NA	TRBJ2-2	TGTGCCAGCAGCTTGATGGCAGCCAGGACCGGGGAGCTGTTTTTT	CASSLMAARTGELFF
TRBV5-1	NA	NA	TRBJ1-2	TGCGCCAGCAGACCTCTTCCAGAAGCTAACTATGGCTACACCTTC	CASRPLPEANYGYTF
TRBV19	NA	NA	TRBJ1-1	TGTGCCAGTAGTATACGGGGGGTATTGAACACTGAAGCTTTCTTT	CASSIRGVLNTEAFF
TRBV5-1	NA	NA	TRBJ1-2	TGCGCCAGCAGCGCCACAGGCGACTATGGCTACACCTTC	CASSATGDYGYTF